The rows below give T cell receptor beta chains drawn from one sample of a study of T cell repertoires in cytomegalovirus infection. These receptors have no identified antigens. TCRdb ran MiXCR on the reads and lists one entry per CDR3 protein. Altogether 600,000 to 700,000 distinct CDR3 sequences are present, 33% being singletons, with the ten largest covering about 20%. Sequencing used cultured PBMCs, obtained from culture after CMV antigen stimulation. The receptor source for this set is a human donor in good health (CMV status not recorded). Some clones in this sample may be carry-over from other donors' samples. CDR3s include the opening cysteine and the closing phenylalanine or tryptophan. D genes are given only for firm matches. Size values are once, few and many counts, or a class for expanded clones, and some rows have none.

j_gene	v_gene	d_gene	abundance	CDR3nt	CDR3aa
TRBJ2-2	TRBV5-8	TRBD1	NA	TGCGCCAGCAGCTTCGTAACAGGGGAGACCGGGGAGCTGTTTTTT	CASSFVTGETGELFF
TRBJ2-1	TRBV5-4	TRBD2	NA	TGTGCCAGCAGCTCGGGAAAGACAAGCGGGAGCTATGAGCAGTTCTTC	CASSSGKTSGSYEQFF
TRBJ2-5	TRBV6-6	NA	NA	TGTGCCAGCAGTTATAGTGGGAGAAGCGAGACCCAGTACTTC	CASSYSGRSETQYF
TRBJ2-1	TRBV4-3	TRBD2	NA	TGCGCCAGCAGCCACACTACTAGCGGATACAATGAGCAGTTCTTC	CASSHTTSGYNEQFF
TRBJ1-5	TRBV7-9	TRBD1	few	TGTGCCAGCAGCCGACCAGAGGACAGGGGAGCCCAGCATTTT	CASSRPEDRGAQHF
TRBJ2-7	TRBV9	NA	NA	TGTGCCAGCAGCGTTTTTCCATCTACCGGGACTGCGATCTACGAGCAGTACTTC	CASSVFPSTGTAIYEQYF
TRBJ1-4	TRBV20-1	NA	NA	TGCAGTGCTAGAGTGGGTGAAAAACTGTTTTTT	CSARVGEKLFF
TRBJ2-5	TRBV11-2	NA	NA	TGTGCCTGTGGGGCAGGGAGGGAGACCCAGTACTTC	CACGAGRETQYF
TRBJ1-1	TRBV19	NA	NA	TGTGCCAGTAAATTCGGGAACACTGAAGCTTTCTTT	CASKFGNTEAFF
TRBJ2-5	TRBV6-5	TRBD2	NA	TGTGCCAGCAGTTCGCTTAGCGGGAGGGAGGAAGAGACCCAGTACTTC	CASSSLSGREEETQYF
TRBJ2-1	TRBV12-3/TRBV12-4	NA	NA	TGTGCCAGCTCAAGGGGCCCCCAATACAATGAGCAGTTCTTC	CASSRGPQYNEQFF
TRBJ2-4	TRBV6-5	NA	once	TGTGCCAGCAGTTACTCCAGGGCCAAAAACATTCAGTACTTC	CASSYSRAKNIQYF
TRBJ2-2	TRBV5-6	NA	NA	TGTGCCAGCAGCCGCATTACCGGGGAGCTGTTTTTT	CASSRITGELFF
TRBJ1-5	TRBV7-8	TRBD1	few	TGTGCCAGCAGCCGCTTAGCCGGGACAGTTCCTCAGCCCCAGCATTTT	CASSRLAGTVPQPQHF
TRBJ2-3	TRBV7-2	TRBD2	NA	TGTGCCAGCAGCCAGGGGGGTCGCGGGGGGGGAACAGATACGCAGTATTTT	CASSQGGRGGGTDTQYF
TRBJ2-4	TRBV6-2/TRBV6-3	NA	few	TGTGCCAGCAGTCGGCCTACCCTAGCCAAAAACATTCAGTACTTC	CASSRPTLAKNIQYF
TRBJ2-1	TRBV6-5	NA	NA	TGTGCCAGCAGTTACAGGGCCCTCTCCTACAATGAGCAGTTCTTC	CASSYRALSYNEQFF
TRBJ2-5	TRBV2	TRBD1	NA	TGTGCCAGCAGCCGAACAGGGGGCAAGGAGACCCAGTACTTC	CASSRTGGKETQYF
TRBJ1-1	TRBV7-9	NA	NA	TGTGCCAGCAGCTTACGGGACTTGGAGACTGAAGCTTTCTTT	CASSLRDLETEAFF
TRBJ2-2	TRBV28	NA	NA	TGTGCCAGCGGGGTCGGGACTCTCCCTGGGTACGGGGAGCTGTTTTTT	CASGVGTLPGYGELFF
TRBJ2-3	TRBV7-9	NA	NA	TGTGCCAGCAGCTTAGCTTTGGGCCATAACACAGATACGCAGTATTTT	CASSLALGHNTDTQYF
TRBJ2-3	TRBV6-1	NA	few	TGTGCCAGCAGACGGGGGAACACAGATACGCAGTATTTT	CASRRGNTDTQYF
TRBJ2-2	TRBV18	NA	NA	TGTGCCAGCTCACCAATTTCGAACACCGGGGAGCTGTTTTTT	CASSPISNTGELFF
TRBJ2-2	TRBV6-2/TRBV6-3	NA	NA	TGTGCCAGCAGTTACGGGGGCTGGGACTACACCGGGGAGCTGTTTTTT	CASSYGGWDYTGELFF
TRBJ1-4	TRBV7-9	TRBD1	few	TGTGCCAGCAGCGCCCCTTGGGGACAGGGCGGAGGTATGGAAAAACTGTTTTTT	CASSAPWGQGGGMEKLFF
TRBJ1-2	TRBV7-4	NA	NA	TGTGCCAGCAGCTTACACTTCGATAACTATGGCTACACCTTC	CASSLHFDNYGYTF
TRBJ1-1	TRBV20-1	NA	NA	TGCAGTGCTAGGTCCGGGGGGGACACTGAAGCTTTCTTT	CSARSGGDTEAFF
TRBJ1-3	TRBV7-2	NA	many	TGTGCCAGCAGCTACAGGACAGTCTCTGGAAACACCATATATTTT	CASSYRTVSGNTIYF
TRBJ1-4	TRBV6-2/TRBV6-3	NA	NA	TGTGCCAGTCAGTCGCGTAGTTCTGAAAAACTGTTTTTT	CASQSRSSEKLFF
TRBJ1-6	TRBV5-6	NA	NA	TGTGCCAGCAGCGCCACCCCCGGGGCGGTGCCCCTCCACTTT	CASSATPGAVPLHF
TRBJ1-1	TRBV2	TRBD1	NA	TGTGCCAGCTACCGAGATATGGACAGGGGTGGGACTGAAGCTTTCTTT	CASYRDMDRGGTEAFF
TRBJ2-7	TRBV10-3	TRBD1	NA	TGTGCCATCAGTGACTTCCGCGGACAGGGAATCTCCTACGAGCAGTACTTC	CAISDFRGQGISYEQYF
TRBJ2-5	TRBV7-1	NA	NA	TGTGCCAGCAGCCGATGGGACTTTAGTTCGGAGACCCAGTACTTC	CASSRWDFSSETQYF
TRBJ1-4	TRBV2	NA	NA	TGTGCCAGCCAGAGAAACCGGGAGGAGAATGAAAAACTGTTTTTT	CASQRNREENEKLFF
TRBJ1-1	TRBV4-1	TRBD1	few	TGCGCCAGCAGCCCCCGGGACAGGACGGGGACTGAAGCTTTCTTT	CASSPRDRTGTEAFF
TRBJ1-1	TRBV6-6	NA	few	TGTGCCAGCAGTAGGGATGGACCAGCTTTCTTT	CASSRDGPAFF
TRBJ2-5	TRBV12-3/TRBV12-4	TRBD1	once	TGTGCCAGCAGACAGACGGGACAGCAGGAGACCCAGTACTTC	CASRQTGQQETQYF
TRBJ2-1	TRBV6-1	NA	NA	TGTGCCAGCAGTGAACAGAGCGGGCGGCCCTACAATGAGCAGTTCTTC	CASSEQSGRPYNEQFF
TRBJ2-1	TRBV12-3/TRBV12-4	TRBD1	NA	TGTGCCAGCAGTTCGAGGACAGGTTCGACCTACAATGAGCAGTTCTTC	CASSSRTGSTYNEQFF
TRBJ2-7	TRBV27	TRBD2	NA	TGTGCCTCCCGGGGGGGGGGGCGCGGGGGCTACGAGCAGTACTTC	CASRGGGRGGYEQYF
TRBJ1-4	TRBV12-3/TRBV12-4	TRBD1	few	TGTGCCAGCAGACCAGCGACAGGGAGTGAAAAACTGTTTTTT	CASRPATGSEKLFF
TRBJ2-1	TRBV7-2	NA	many	TGTGCCAGCAGCTTAGCTCAACGAGGAGAGCAGTTCTTC	CASSLAQRGEQFF
TRBJ2-5	TRBV7-8	TRBD2	NA	TGTGCCAGCAGCCTATGGACTAGCGGGAGGTCGGAGACCCAGTACTTC	CASSLWTSGRSETQYF
TRBJ2-1	TRBV20-1	TRBD2	few	TGCAGTGCCGGGATTGCGACTAGCGGGAGACACAATGAGCAGTTCTTC	CSAGIATSGRHNEQFF
TRBJ2-5	TRBV2	TRBD2	NA	TGTGCCAGCATGCGGGGGGTACGAGAGACCCAGTACTTC	CASMRGVRETQYF
TRBJ1-5	TRBV5-3	NA	NA	TGTGCCAGCAGCTTAGCCAGGTACCGGGCCCAGCATTTT	CASSLARYRAQHF
TRBJ1-1	TRBV29-1	NA	few	TGCAGCGTCGACCCCGGGGGACTGGACACTGAAGCTTTCTTT	CSVDPGGLDTEAFF